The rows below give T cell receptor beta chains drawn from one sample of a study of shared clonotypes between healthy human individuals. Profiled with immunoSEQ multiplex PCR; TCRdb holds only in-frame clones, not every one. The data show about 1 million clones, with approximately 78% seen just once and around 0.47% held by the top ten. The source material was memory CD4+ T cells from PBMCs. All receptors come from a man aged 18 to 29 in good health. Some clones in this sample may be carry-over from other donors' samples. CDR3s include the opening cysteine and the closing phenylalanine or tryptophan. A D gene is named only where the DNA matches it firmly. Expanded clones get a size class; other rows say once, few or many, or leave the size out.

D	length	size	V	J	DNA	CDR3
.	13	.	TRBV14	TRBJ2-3	TGTGCCAGCAGCCAACCCGGTGCGGATACGCAGTATTTT	CASSQPGADTQYF
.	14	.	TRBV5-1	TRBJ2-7	TGCGCCAGCAGCCCAATGGAGATATCCTACGAGCAGTACTTC	CASSPMEISYEQYF
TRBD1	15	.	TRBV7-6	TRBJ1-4	TGTGCCAGCAGCTTAGAAGGGGGCCGGAATGAAAAACTGTTTTTT	CASSLEGGRNEKLFF
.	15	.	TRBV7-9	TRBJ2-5	TGTGCCAGCAGCTTAGGAGTGGGGTTATTAGAGACCCAGTACTTC	CASSLGVGLLETQYF
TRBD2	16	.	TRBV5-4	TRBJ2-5	TGTGCCAGCAGCTTGGATGGCGCGGGAGTCAGGGAGACCCAGTACTTC	CASSLDGAGVRETQYF
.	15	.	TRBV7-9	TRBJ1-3	TGTGCCAGCAGCTTAGGGGGAACTGCTGGAAACACCATATATTTT	CASSLGGTAGNTIYF
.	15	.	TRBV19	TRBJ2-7	TGTGCCAGTAGTATAAGCCGGGCCCCGGGCTACGAGCAGTACTTC	CASSISRAPGYEQYF
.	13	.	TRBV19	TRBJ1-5	TGTGCCAGTAGTTCAGGGCGGGATCAGCCCCAGCATTTT	CASSSGRDQPQHF
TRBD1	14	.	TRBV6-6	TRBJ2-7	TGTGCCAGCACGAGGGGACAGAGTACCTACGAGCAGTACTTC	CASTRGQSTYEQYF
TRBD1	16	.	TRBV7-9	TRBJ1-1	TGTGCCAGCAGCTTAGTTAGGACAGGGGGTGACACTGAAGCTTTCTTT	CASSLVRTGGDTEAFF
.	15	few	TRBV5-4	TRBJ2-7	TGTGCCAGCAGCTTGGGACAGGAGGGGCTATACGAGCAGTACTTC	CASSLGQEGLYEQYF
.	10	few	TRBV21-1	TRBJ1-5	TGTGCCAGCAACCATCAGCCCCAGCATTTT	CASNHQPQHF
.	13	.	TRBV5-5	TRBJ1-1	TGTGCCAGCAGCTCCCACAGGGAGACTGAAGCTTTCTTT	CASSSHRETEAFF
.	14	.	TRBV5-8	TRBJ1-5	TGTGCCAGCAGCTTGGTACCGGGGGTTCAGCCCCAGCATTTT	CASSLVPGVQPQHF
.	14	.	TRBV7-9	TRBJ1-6	TGTGCCAGCAGCTTAGTGTCCCAGGGTCCGTCCCTCCACTTT	CASSLVSQGPSLHF
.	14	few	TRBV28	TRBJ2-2	TGTGCCAGCCTCCGGACGCCCAACACCGGGGAGCTGTTTTTT	CASLRTPNTGELFF
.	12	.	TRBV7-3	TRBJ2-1	TGTGCCAGCAGCTTAGGGGATTCTGAGCAGTTCTTC	CASSLGDSEQFF
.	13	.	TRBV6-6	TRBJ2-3	TGTGCCAGCACCCCGGACAGACGAGATACGCAGTATTTT	CASTPDRRDTQYF
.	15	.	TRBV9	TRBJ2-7	TGTGCCAGCAGCGTAGCGGGGGGCGAGGGGTACGAGCAGTACTTC	CASSVAGGEGYEQYF
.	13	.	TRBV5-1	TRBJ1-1	TGCGCCAGCAGCGAACAAGCGAACACTGAAGCTTTCTTT	CASSEQANTEAFF
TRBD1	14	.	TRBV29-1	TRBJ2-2	TGCAGCGTTGGGACAGGGTACGACACCGGGGAGCTGTTTTTT	CSVGTGYDTGELFF
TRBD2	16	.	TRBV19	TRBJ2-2	TGTGCCAGTAATTCGGGACTAGCAACGAACACCGGGGAGCTGTTTTTT	CASNSGLATNTGELFF
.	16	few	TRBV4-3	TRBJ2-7	TGCGCCAGCAGCCAAGGACACCGGGAAGGTACGGGAGAGCAGTACTTC	CASSQGHREGTGEQYF
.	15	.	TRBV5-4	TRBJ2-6	TGTGCCAGCCAGCAGGGGCCCCCTGGGGCCAACGTCCTGACTTTC	CASQQGPPGANVLTF
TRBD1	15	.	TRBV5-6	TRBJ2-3	TGTGCCAGCAGCTCCGGGACAGGGAGCACAGATACGCAGTATTTT	CASSSGTGSTDTQYF
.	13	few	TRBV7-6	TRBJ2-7	TGTGCCAGCAGCTTGACAGGGAGGAGCGAGCAGTACTTC	CASSLTGRSEQYF
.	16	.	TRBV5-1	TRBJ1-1	TGCGCCAGCAGCTTGGTGGGGGGCAGAAGGAACACTGAAGCTTTCTTT	CASSLVGGRRNTEAFF
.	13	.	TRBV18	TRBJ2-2	TGTGCCAGCTCACCATTGGATACCGGGGAGCTGTTTTTT	CASSPLDTGELFF
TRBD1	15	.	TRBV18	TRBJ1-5	TGTGCCAGCTCACCAACGACAGGGATCTATCAGCCCCAGCATTTT	CASSPTTGIYQPQHF
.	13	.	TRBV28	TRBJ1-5	TGTGCCAGCAGTTTATACTGGGGTCAGCCCCAGCATTTT	CASSLYWGQPQHF
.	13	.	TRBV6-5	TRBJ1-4	TGTGCCACCAAGAGGGGCCCCAATGAAAAACTGTTTTTT	CATKRGPNEKLFF
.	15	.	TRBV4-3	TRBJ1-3	TGCGCCAGCAGCCAAGAAGCTGGACAGTGGAACACCATATATTTT	CASSQEAGQWNTIYF
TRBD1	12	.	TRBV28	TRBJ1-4	TGTGCCAGCCTGACAGGGAGGGAAAAACTGTTTTTT	CASLTGREKLFF
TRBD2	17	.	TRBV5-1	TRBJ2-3	TGCGCCAGCAGCCCCTCGGGACTAGCGGGAGGGTTGGATACGCAGTATTTT	CASSPSGLAGGLDTQYF
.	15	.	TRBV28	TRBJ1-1	TGTGCCAGCAGTGCCGGGCCTGTGGTCATGGGGGTTACTTTCTTT	CASSAGPVVMGVTFF
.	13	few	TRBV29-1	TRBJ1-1	TGCAGTGGTTGGCCTAGGGGATACACTGAAGCTTTCTTT	CSGWPRGYTEAFF
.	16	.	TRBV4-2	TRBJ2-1	TGTGCCAGCAGCCAAGGGACGGGACTCGAGGGGTATGAGCAGTTCTTC	CASSQGTGLEGYEQFF
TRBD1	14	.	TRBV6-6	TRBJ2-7	TGTGCCAGCAGCTTCACGACAGGGACCTACGAGCAGTACTTC	CASSFTTGTYEQYF
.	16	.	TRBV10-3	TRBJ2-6	TGTGCCATCAGTACCATGGGACAACCTGGGGCCAACGTCCTGACTTTC	CAISTMGQPGANVLTF
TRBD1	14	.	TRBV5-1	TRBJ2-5	TGCGCCAGCAGCCCCGGGACAGAGGGAGAGACCCAGTACTTC	CASSPGTEGETQYF
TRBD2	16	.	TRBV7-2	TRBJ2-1	TGTGCCAGCAGCGCCCCCGGACTAGCGGCATACAATGAGCAGTTCTTC	CASSAPGLAAYNEQFF